The subject of this entry is one T cell receptor beta chain. The target antigen is unknown. Germline V lookup: CDR1 DFQATT, CDR2 SNEGSKA (reference sequence). The junction had 1 base not matched to a gene; V was cut back by 8 bases and J by 3 bases. The CDR3 extends over 12 amino acids. The data are from a study of T cells after yellow fever vaccination. Study findings and constraints: Booster samples showed a return of most primary-vaccination clones (under 97% CD4, over 70% CD8). Relatively few clonotypes were ones that appeared in both CD4 and CD8 compartments. The secondary T-cell response peaked on day 5, not day 15, but was weaker.

The TCR cDNA carried a universal primer site and UMIs from 5'RACE template switching. TCRdb re-called the 5' RACE reads through MiXCR, storing one row per CDR3 protein. The top ten clones hold over 13% of a sample with 550,000 to 750,000 distinct CDR3 sequences, approximately 15% of them seen once. The sequence came from a man aged 25-40 years who received the YFV17D yellow fever vaccine. V gene TRBV20-1 combines with J gene TRBJ2-7, with 13 bases that match TRBD2. The sample in question was PBMCs, obtained on the day of the yellow fever booster vaccination. The CDR3 coding sequence is TGCAGTTGGACTAGCGGGAGCTACGAGCAGTACTTC. It is translated as CSWTSGSYEQYF.